Presented here are 12 T cell receptor beta chains from one specimen sequenced in a study of blood T cell repertoires in COVID-19. Some clones are missing from TCRdb's copy, which holds only in-frame ones; the method was immunoSEQ multiplex PCR. The data contain about 310,000 clones, 87% of them seen just once; the ten biggest clones take up 8% to 9.5%. Material for sequencing was PBMCs or T cells enriched from blood (not recorded which). The receptors were gathered from a woman under 30 who had recovered from COVID-19.

The gene calls are TRBV3-1 (or the pseudogene TRBV3-2) and TRBJ2-2; D is undetermined. The germline CDR1 and CDR2 sequences are LGHDT and YNNKEL (reference sequence). Trimming took off 7 bases at V and 3 bases at J, with 12 bases between the two ends. This CDR3 has 14 residues. As DNA, the CDR3 is TGTGCCAGCACCCAGAACTACTACACCGGGGAGCTGTTTTTT. It yields the protein CASTQNYYTGELFF.

The J gene is TRBJ1-1, the V gene TRBV28, with no clear D. This CDR3 has 13 residues. The germline V gene has CDR1 MDHEN and CDR2 SYDVKM. Trimming removed 6 bases at V and 0 bases at J, with 8 bases between. The CDR3, as DNA: TGTGCCAGCAGGTTAACTCTGAACACTGAAGCTTTCTTT. The encoded protein is CASRLTLNTEAFF. The variable domain in full, with the rest retrieved from reference TRBV28 and TRBJ1-1, is DVKVTQSSRYLVKRTGEKVFLECVQDMDHENMFWYRQDPGLGLRLIYFSYDVKMKEKGDIPEGYSVSREKKERFSLILESASTNQTSMYLCASRLTLNTEAFFGQGTRLTVV.

The sample holds one count of this clone. The rearrangement joins TRBV23-1 to TRBJ1-5; 7 bases are shared with TRBD1. TRBV23-1 is marked as an open reading frame, function uncertain. V trimming: 2 bases; J trimming: 4 bases; junction bases outside the gene matches: 14. The CDR3 has 18 residues. Written as DNA, the CDR3 is TGCGCCAGCAGTCAAGCCCAACGGCGGACAGGCCAAAATCAGCCCCAGCATTTT. It specifies CASSQAQRRTGQNQPQHF.

The gene calls are TRBV7-5 and TRBJ2-4; the table's D gene call, TRBD1, was not cross checked with the DNA. TRBV7-5 is reported as a pseudogene. The CDR3 is 16 amino acids. The CDR3 DNA reads TGTGTCAGAAGCTTAGATAACAGGGACGTTGAAAACATTCAGTACTTC. It codes for CVRSLDNRDVENIQYF.

The chain has TRBV28 and TRBJ1-6, with D possibly TRBD1 on 6 matching bases. The CDR3 extends over 14 amino acids. The germline V gene has CDR1 MDHEN and CDR2 SYDVKM. Trimming stripped 5 bases from V and 7 bases from J, with 12 bases between. CDR3 coding DNA: TGTGCCAGCAGTCCCTTGACAGGAAATTCACCCCTCCACTTT. Amino acid sequence: CASSPLTGNSPLHF. Together with reference TRBV28 and TRBJ1-6, the CDR3 gives the full variable domain: DVKVTQSSRYLVKRTGEKVFLECVQDMDHENMFWYRQDPGLGLRLIYFSYDVKMKEKGDIPEGYSVSREKKERFSLILESASTNQTSMYLCASSPLTGNSPLHFGNGTRLTVT.

The CDR3 protein is CASSLDRAGDTEAFF. In DNA, the CDR3 is TGCGCCAGCAGCTTGGACAGGGCAGGGGACACTGAAGCTTTCTTT. The chain joins TRBV5-1 to TRBJ1-1; D is perhaps TRBD1 (6 bases). CDR1 is SGHRS, CDR2 YFSETQ, per germline. V was pared by 0 bases and J by 3 bases, with 12 bases between. The CDR3 length is 15 residues.

V and J are TRBV2 and TRBJ2-5; D gene unclear. V gave up 0 bases and J gave up 0 bases, with 5 bases separating them. From germline, CDR1 is SNHLY and CDR2 FYNNEI. The CDR3 has 14 residues. The CDR3 DNA reads as TGTGCCAGCAGTGAAGCGGAGTACCAAGAGACCCAGTACTTC. This gives the protein CASSEAEYQETQYF.

The rearrangement links TRBV3-1 (or the pseudogene TRBV3-2) to TRBJ2-3, with a tentative D call TRBD2 (6 bases). V shed 4 bases and J shed 4 bases, with 6 bases lying between them. This CDR3 comprises 12 residues. Germline V gives CDR1 LGHDT, CDR2 YNNKEL (reference sequence). CDR3 DNA sequence: TGTGCCAGCAGCCGACTAGCAGATACGCAGTATTTT. The encoded protein is CASSRLADTQYF.

The chain links TRBV7-2 to TRBJ2-1, with 9 bases fitting TRBD2. V lost 3 bases to trimming and J lost 8 bases; unmatched junction nucleotides: 8. The germline CDR1 and CDR2 sequences are SGHTA and FQGNSA. This CDR3 has 15 amino acids. In DNA, the CDR3 is TGTGCCAGCAGCTTGAGGGCGGGGGGGCCCGATGAGCAGTTCTTC. Protein: CASSLRAGGPDEQFF.

V gene TRBV6-6 combines with J gene TRBJ1-2; no firm D call. CDR1 MNHNY and CDR2 SVGAGI come from the germline V gene (reference sequence). CDR3 length: 13 residues. V lost 5 bases to trimming and J lost 1 base, with 8 bases between them. CDR3: CASSASVNYGYTF. CDR3 in DNA: TGTGCCAGCAGTGCCAGCGTTAACTATGGCTACACCTTC.

The chain is built from TRBV30 and TRBJ2-7, with D possibly being TRBD1 (6 bases). The CDR3 consists of 12 residues. Trimming took 3 bases from V and 6 from J, leaving 12 bases between them. Germline values: CDR1 GTSNPN, CDR2 SVGIG (reference sequence). CDR3 region: CAWSHTGPEQYF. The CDR3, as DNA: TGTGCCTGGAGCCACACAGGGCCCGAGCAGTACTTC.

This clone has a single count. The V call is TRBV11-2, the J call TRBJ2-3, with 9 bases aligning to TRBD1. CDR1 SGHAT and CDR2 FQNNGV come from the germline V gene. V shed 4 bases and J 4 bases; nucleotides not matched to a gene: 3. The CDR3 is made up of 14 amino acids. The CDR3: CASSSDRGADTQYF. Written as DNA, the CDR3 is TGTGCCAGCAGCTCGGACAGGGGCGCAGATACGCAGTATTTT.